Detailed here is one TCR beta chain. Its antigen is as yet unknown. Germline CDR1 reads SGDLS; CDR2 reads YYNGEE. V was pared by 3 bases and J by 7 bases, with 13 bases of the junction left unmatched. The CDR3 is 18 amino acids. The data were obtained in a study of cytomegalovirus exposure and HLA in healthy donors. Study observations and caveats: Reportedly, cytomegalovirus status was diagnosed with high sensitivity and specificity. A link between a missense DCLRE1C variant and TCR beta V- and J-gene trimming emerged from a later analysis.

The PCR had 60 Vbeta and 13 Jbeta primers. Only in-frame clones appear in the TCRdb table, and some are missing; sequencing was by immunoSEQ multiplex PCR. In all, the sample yields 150,000 to 200,000 clones. Input material: PBMCs. The clonotype originates from a woman aged 60 to 75 in good health and CMV-seronegative. This chain joins TRBV9 and TRBJ1-4; 12 positions match TRBD1. CDR3: CASSAQTGTGGLSEKLFF. The CDR3 DNA is TGTGCCAGCAGCGCCCAGACCGGGACAGGGGGCCTTAGTGAAAAACTGTTTTTT. The full variable domain, completed using reference TRBV9 and TRBJ1-4, is DSGVTQTPKHLITATGQRVTLRCSPRSGDLSVYWYQQSLDQGLQFLIQYYNGEERAKGNILERFSAQQFPDLHSELNLSSLELGDSALYFCASSAQTGTGGLSEKLFFGSGTQLSVL.